This record concerns one T cell receptor beta chain sequence. The antigen remains unidentified. The data stem from a study of cytomegalovirus exposure and HLA in healthy donors. Study-level findings and limits: Because they were indistinguishable, some V segments, including TRBV6-2 and TRBV6-3, were excluded.

Use of 60 Vbeta and 13 Jbeta primers characterized the PCR. Sequenced by immunoSEQ multiplex PCR; TCRdb stores in-frame clones only, minus some. The sample yields 190,000 or so clones, roughly 80% seen once. Trimming cost V 3 bases and J 3 bases; bases outside gene matches: 4. CDR3 length: 15 amino acids. Per germline, CDR1 MGHDK and CDR2 SYGVNS. The sample taken for sequencing was PBMCs. The sequence derives from a man aged 50 to 60 in good health and CMV-seronegative. The rearrangement joins TRBV25-1 to TRBJ2-1, with TRBD2 matching 8 bases. CDR3 in DNA: TGTGCCAGCAGTGATTGGCGGGAGGTCTACAATGAGCAGTTCTTC. It is translated as CASSDWREVYNEQFF.